This T cell receptor (beta chain) was sequenced in a study of blood T cell repertoires in COVID-19. This CDR3 comprises 15 residues. V was cut by 0 bases and J by 7 bases, with 12 bases left in between. Germline CDR1 reads LGHDT; CDR2 reads YNNKEL (reference sequence). The assay was immunoSEQ multiplex PCR, and TCRdb's table has in-frame clones only and misses some. The table records 52,000 or so clones, roughly 89% of them present only once. The clonotype originates from a man aged 80 or over with acute or convalescent COVID-19. The sequencing input was peripheral blood. The V and J genes are TRBV3-1 (or the pseudogene TRBV3-2) and TRBJ1-4; no clear D gene. The CDR3 DNA follows: TGTGCCAGCAGCCAAGACAACAGACGAATTGAAAAACTGTTTTTT. Protein: CASSQDNRRIEKLFF.